Listed here is a single T cell receptor (beta chain). Germline values: CDR1 MNHNS, CDR2 SASEGT. Trimming took 2 bases from V and 4 from J; bases not matched to a gene: 1. CDR3 length: 14 residues. These data originate in a study of T cell changes during pregnancy in multiple sclerosis. Assay used: immunoSEQ multiplex PCR; TCRdb lists only in-frame clones, some missing. The table has some 71,000 clones, roughly 91% seen once. J is TRBJ1-5 and V is TRBV6-1; TRBD1 aligns across 8 bases. The specimen comprised peripheral blood, sampled in the third trimester of pregnancy. The sequence was collected from a female donor with multiple sclerosis, enrolled in a pregnancy study. Here the CDR3 reads CASSERTGNQPQHF. CDR3 in DNA: TGTGCCAGCAGTGAACGGACAGGGAATCAGCCCCAGCATTTT.